This T cell receptor (beta chain) was documented in a study of blood T cell repertoires in COVID-19. About this clone itself: An end of the junction does not agree with germline; a read error may underlie this.

The CDR3 length is 12 residues. The germline V gene encodes CDR1 MGHRA and CDR2 YSYEKL. Profiled with immunoSEQ multiplex PCR; TCRdb holds only in-frame clones, not every one. The table lists about 220,000 clones, 84% of them singletons, with approximately 10% in the top ten. The sequence derives from a man aged 50-59 years with active or convalescent COVID-19. The sample was peripheral blood. The gene calls are TRBV4-1 and TRBJ2-1; 9 bases align to TRBD1. In DNA, the CDR3 is TGCGCCAGCAGCCACCCGGGACAGGGCTTGGTCTTC. Residues: CASSHPGQGLVF.